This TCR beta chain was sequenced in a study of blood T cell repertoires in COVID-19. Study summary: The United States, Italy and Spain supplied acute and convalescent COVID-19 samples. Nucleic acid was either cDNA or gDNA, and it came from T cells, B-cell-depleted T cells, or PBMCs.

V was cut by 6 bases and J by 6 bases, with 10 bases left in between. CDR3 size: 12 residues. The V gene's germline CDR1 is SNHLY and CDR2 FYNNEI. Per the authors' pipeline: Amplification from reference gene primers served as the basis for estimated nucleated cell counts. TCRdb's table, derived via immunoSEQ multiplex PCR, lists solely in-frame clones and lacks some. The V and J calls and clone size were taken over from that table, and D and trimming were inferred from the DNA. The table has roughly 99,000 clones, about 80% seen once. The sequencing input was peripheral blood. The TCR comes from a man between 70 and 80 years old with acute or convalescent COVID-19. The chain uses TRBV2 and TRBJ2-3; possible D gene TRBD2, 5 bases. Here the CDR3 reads CASRLLVDTQYF. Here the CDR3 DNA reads TGTGCCAGCAGACTACTAGTGGATACGCAGTATTTT. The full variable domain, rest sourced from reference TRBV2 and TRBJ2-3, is EPEVTQTPSHQVTQMGQEVILRCVPISNHLYFYWYRQILGQKVEFLVSFYNNEISEKSEIFDDQFSVERPDGSNFTLKIRSTKLEDSAMYFCASRLLVDTQYFGPGTRLTVL.